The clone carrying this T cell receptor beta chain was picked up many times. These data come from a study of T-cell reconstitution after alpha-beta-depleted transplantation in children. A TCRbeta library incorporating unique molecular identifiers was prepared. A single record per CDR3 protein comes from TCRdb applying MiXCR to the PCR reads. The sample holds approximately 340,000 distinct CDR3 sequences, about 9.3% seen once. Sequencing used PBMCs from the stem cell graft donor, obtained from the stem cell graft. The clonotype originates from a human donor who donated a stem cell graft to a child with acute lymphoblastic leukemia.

CDR3 sequence reads: CASSLVANMNTEAFF. In DNA form, the CDR3 reads TGTGCCAGCAGTTTAGTGGCGAACATGAACACTGAAGCTTTCTTT. The V and J genes are TRBV12-3 or TRBV12-4 and TRBJ1-1; no reliable D call. The CDR3 is made up of 15 amino acids. V lost 1 base to trimming and J lost 0 bases, with 9 bases between them.